Each of the 31 T cell receptor beta chains below was sequenced from the same sample in a study of graft-versus-host responses after intestinal transplantation. Measured with immunoSEQ multiplex PCR; TCRdb has only the in-frame clones, and not every one. The table lists 90,000 to 120,000 clones, about 91% of them singletons. Antigens of these TCRs are unknown. The sequences come from unstimulated CD4+ T cells sorted from spleen or lymph node cells, collected before transplant. These receptors all stem from a human donor who was the organ donor for an intestinal transplant.

The V gene is TRBV6-6, the J gene TRBJ1-4; D is unresolved. Trimming removed 6 bases at V and 5 bases at J, with 19 bases between. This CDR3 contains 16 residues. CDR1 is MNHNY, CDR2 SVGAGI, per germline (reference sequence). DNA for the CDR3: TGTGCCAGCAGCGGAAGGGAATTGGGTCTAAATGAAAAACTGTTTTTT. Residues: CASSGRELGLNEKLFF.

The chain carries TRBV7-6 and TRBJ1-2; maybe TRBD1 (5 bases). There are 17 residues in the CDR3. V was cut by 1 base and J by 4 bases, with 19 bases left in between. Germline CDR1 is SGHVS and CDR2 is FNYEAQ. CDR3 protein: CASSLGTPRDSPYGYTF. The CDR3 DNA follows: TGTGCCAGCAGCTTAGGGACACCCCGTGACAGCCCCTATGGCTACACCTTC.

This clone was counted once. The chain uses TRBV6-1 and TRBJ2-1; D might be TRBD2 (6 bases). The CDR3 spans 15 residues. Germline V lookup: CDR1 MNHNS, CDR2 SASEGT. With 4 bases removed from V and 5 bases from J, the gap between germline ends came to 15 bases. The CDR3 loop is CASSVGGLKNNEQFF. CDR3 bases: TGTGCCAGCAGTGTCGGCGGACTAAAGAACAATGAGCAGTTCTTC.

The chain links TRBV12-2 to TRBJ2-3; TRBD1 reflects the table's D call only, with no check against the DNA. TRBV12-2 is tagged as a pseudogene. The CDR3 loop spans 17 amino acids. The CDR3 reads CASRLAGTGGRTDTQYF. Written as DNA, the CDR3 is TGTGCAAGTCGCTTAGCGGGGACAGGGGGAAGGACAGATACGCAGTATTTT.

The chain has TRBV11-2 and TRBJ1-1; TRBD1 matches at 7 bases. The CDR3 spans 15 residues. Trimming took 5 bases from V and 1 from J; bases not matched to a gene: 7. From germline, CDR1 is SGHAT and CDR2 FQNNGV. The CDR3 region is CASSRGTDQNTEAFF. The CDR3 nucleotides are TGTGCCAGCAGCCGCGGGACAGATCAGAACACTGAAGCTTTCTTT.

V gene TRBV11-2 combines with J gene TRBJ2-5; D is perhaps TRBD2 (5 bases). V was cut by 5 bases and J by 5 bases, with 18 bases left in between. Germline CDR1 reads SGHAT; CDR2 reads FQNNGV. The CDR3 contains 15 residues. The CDR3 DNA follows: TGTGCCAGCAGCCCTGAGCTCGGGGTTTGGGAGACCCAGTACTTC. It yields the protein CASSPELGVWETQYF.

The CDR3: CASSPGRANTGELFF. CDR3 DNA sequence: TGCGCCAGCAGCCCCGGGAGGGCGAACACCGGGGAGCTGTTTTTT. This chain connects TRBV5-1 to TRBJ2-2, with 8 bases matching TRBD2. Germline V gives CDR1 SGHRS, CDR2 YFSETQ. There are 15 residues in the CDR3. J lost 0 bases, V lost 4 bases, and 2 bases had no gene match.

V is TRBV4-2 and J is TRBJ2-7; perhaps TRBD1 as D (5 bases). Germline values: CDR1 LGHNA, CDR2 YNFKEQ. The CDR3 is 15 amino acids. Trimming removed 2 bases from V and 2 bases from J, with 13 bases in between. The CDR3 DNA follows: TGTGCCAGCAGCCAAAGAACAGGATCTCCCTACGAGCAGTACTTC. As protein: CASSQRTGSPYEQYF.

This rearrangement joins TRBV7-2 to TRBJ2-5; 9 positions agree with TRBD2. This CDR3 region has 16 residues. Germline CDR1 reads SGHTA; CDR2 reads FQGNSA. After removal of 5 bases from V and 5 bases from J, the junction contained 12 bases not matched to a gene. CDR3 protein: CASSPWGGGALETQYF. The CDR3 coding sequence is TGTGCCAGCAGCCCGTGGGGCGGGGGGGCCCTGGAGACCCAGTACTTC.

The V and J genes are TRBV2 and TRBJ1-1; 8 positions match TRBD1. This CDR3 is built from 16 residues. Germline-derived CDR1 and CDR2 are SNHLY and FYNNEI. V dropped 4 bases and J dropped 1; count of bases not matched to a gene: 8. CDR3 region: CASSGPTGVGNTEAFF. DNA of the CDR3: TGTGCCAGCAGTGGCCCGACAGGGGTAGGGAACACTGAAGCTTTCTTT.

This chain uses TRBV19 with TRBJ1-3; a possible D gene is TRBD1 (6 bases). Trimming removed 3 bases from V and 3 bases from J, with 12 bases in between. Germline V gene sequence: CDR1 LNHDA, CDR2 SQIVND (reference sequence). This CDR3 has 15 residues. CDR3 sequence (DNA): TGTGCCAGTAGTATTTCAGGGGCTGGTGGAAACACCATATATTTT. Protein sequence: CASSISGAGGNTIYF.

The chain carries TRBV10-3 and TRBJ2-5; 8 nucleotides agree with TRBD1. The trim removed 8 bases at V and 5 bases at J, leaving 7 bases unmatched. This CDR3 is built from 13 residues. Germline CDR1 ENHRY, CDR2 SYGVKD. The CDR3 is CAISAGGLETQYF. The CDR3, as DNA: TGTGCCATCTCGGCAGGGGGCCTGGAGACCCAGTACTTC.

This chain connects TRBV6-5 to TRBJ1-5; possible D gene TRBD1, 6 bases. Trimming removed 6 bases at V and 2 bases at J, with 11 bases between. Germline CDR1 and CDR2: MNHEY and SVGAGI. This CDR3 comprises 14 residues. The CDR3 reads CASRLPGGNQPQHF. The CDR3 DNA sequence: TGTGCCAGCAGACTCCCAGGGGGCAATCAGCCCCAGCATTTT.

The CDR3 DNA reads as TGTGCCAGCCCGACAGGGAATCAGCCCCAGCATTTT. Protein sequence: CASPTGNQPQHF. The V call is TRBV28, the J call TRBJ1-5; 7 nucleotides line up with TRBD1. Per the germline V gene, CDR1 is MDHEN and CDR2 is SYDVKM. This CDR3 has 12 amino acids. With V trimmed by 8 bases and J by 4 bases, 2 bases remained unmatched.

The chain uses TRBV2 and TRBJ1-2; TRBD1 aligns across 7 bases. Germline lookup yields CDR1 SNHLY and CDR2 FYNNEI. The CDR3 is 15 residues long. The V and J ends lost 6 bases and 4 bases, in that order; junction bases with no gene match: 11. Here the CDR3 DNA reads TGTGCCAGCAGCCCCCCGGGACAGAGGAGCTATGGCTACACCTTC. Its translation: CASSPPGQRSYGYTF.

The gene calls are TRBV19 and TRBJ1-6; 10 bases map to TRBD1. The CDR3 spans 14 residues. Germline loops: CDR1 LNHDA, CDR2 SQIVND (reference sequence). After removal of 5 bases from V and 10 bases from J, the junction contained 5 bases not matched to a gene. The CDR3 spells CASSGQGGPSPLHF. DNA for the CDR3: TGTGCCAGTAGTGGACAGGGGGGACCCTCACCCCTCCACTTT.

The chain links TRBV18 to TRBJ1-1, with D perhaps matching TRBD1 (5 bases). CDR1 is KGHSH and CDR2 is LQKENI in the germline V gene. The CDR3 sequence is 13 residues long. Trimming removed 2 bases from V and 8 bases from J, with 12 bases in between. CDR3: CASSPYQGREAFF. Written as DNA, the CDR3 is TGTGCCAGCTCACCATACCAGGGCAGGGAAGCTTTCTTT.

The chain has TRBV7-9 and TRBJ2-3; 16 bases match TRBD2. This CDR3 spans 18 amino acids. The V gene's germline CDR1 is SEHNR and CDR2 FQNEAQ (reference sequence). V shed 5 bases, J shed 8 bases, and the junction held 13 bases outside the gene matches. In nucleotides, the CDR3 is TGTGCCAGCAGCCCGGGACTAGCGGGAGGGCCGCGAATTGGTACGCAGTATTTT. Amino acid sequence: CASSPGLAGGPRIGTQYF.

In this sample, this clone turned up a few times. The V and J genes are TRBV7-2 and TRBJ1-2; 8 bases are a match to TRBD1. Unmatched junction bases numbered 1, after V lost 5 bases and J lost 2 bases. The V gene's germline CDR1 is SGHTA and CDR2 FQGNSA. This CDR3 has 13 residues. CDR3 coding DNA: TGTGCCAGCAGCCGACAGGGGAACTATGGCTACACCTTC. This translates into CASSRQGNYGYTF.

CDR3 in DNA: TGTGCCAGCAGCACCCAGGACGGGGGCAAGCAGTTCTTC. Its translation: CASSTQDGGKQFF. The gene calls are TRBV11-3 and TRBJ2-1; the D gene could be TRBD1 or TRBD2 (6 bases each). The CDR3 covers 13 residues. Deletions cut 5 bases from V and 11 bases from J, with 16 bases between. CDR1 is SGHNT and CDR2 is YENEEA in the germline V gene.

The chain carries TRBV5-5 and TRBJ2-1; D is perhaps TRBD2 (6 bases). CDR1 and CDR2 (germline): SGHKS, YYEKEE (reference sequence). Trimming shortened V by 2 bases and J by 9 bases, and 15 bases separated the two germline ends. This CDR3 comprises 14 residues. For the CDR3, the DNA is TGTGCCAGCAGCTTTGCTAGCGAGTACGGTGAGCAGTTCTTC. Translating it yields CASSFASEYGEQFF.

This clone was recorded a few times. The V and J genes are TRBV7-9 and TRBJ1-4; D is undetermined. The germline V gene has CDR1 SEHNR and CDR2 FQNEAQ (reference sequence). Trimming removed 3 bases at V and 0 bases at J, with 5 bases between. The CDR3 runs to 14 residues. This CDR3 is CASSFTATNEKLFF. The CDR3, as DNA: TGTGCCAGCAGCTTCACAGCAACTAATGAAAAACTGTTTTTT.

This clone occurred a few times. This chain joins TRBV2 and TRBJ1-1; maybe TRBD1 (6 bases). V lost 6 bases and J 1 base, leaving 12 bases between the germline ends. This CDR3 spans 14 amino acids. Germline V gene lookup returns CDR1 SNHLY and CDR2 FYNNEI. The chain's CDR3 is CASSLRGGNTEAFF. The CDR3, as DNA: TGTGCCAGCAGCCTAAGGGGGGGGAACACTGAAGCTTTCTTT.

This clone showed up just once. The V and J genes are TRBV9 and TRBJ2-3, with 8 bases matching TRBD2. This CDR3 is 15 amino acids long. The J segment lost 0 bases and the V segment lost 3 bases, leaving 3 bases of the junction unmatched. Germline V gives CDR1 SGDLS, CDR2 YYNGEE. This CDR3 reads CASSAAGGSTDTQYF. CDR3 sequence (DNA): TGTGCCAGCAGCGCCGCGGGAGGTAGCACAGATACGCAGTATTTT.

This rearrangement joins TRBV6-1 to TRBJ1-1; 8 bases match TRBD1. Per the germline V gene, CDR1 is MNHNS and CDR2 is SASEGT. The length of the CDR3 is 13 residues. J lost 5 bases, V lost 5 bases, and 4 bases had no gene match. CDR3 loop: CASSRQGRTEAFF. In DNA form, the CDR3 reads TGTGCCAGCAGTCGACAGGGGAGGACTGAAGCTTTCTTT.

The rearrangement links TRBV5-1 to TRBJ1-2; D unclear. From germline, CDR1 is SGHRS and CDR2 YFSETQ. This CDR3 is built from 18 residues. Trimming left V 0 bases short and J 0 bases short, with 18 bases between. DNA for the CDR3: TGCGCCAGCAGCTTGGCCTTCGACCCGAGTGCGGCTAACTATGGCTACACCTTC. Its protein is CASSLAFDPSAANYGYTF.

This clone came up once. V usage is TRBV6-1 and J usage is TRBJ2-6; D is ambiguous. Germline CDR1 reads MNHNS; CDR2 reads SASEGT. The V and J ends lost 2 bases and 1 base respectively, with 15 bases between them. The CDR3 runs 18 residues. CDR3 sequence reads: CASSELVVLRSGANVLTF. The CDR3 DNA follows: TGTGCCAGCAGTGAATTGGTGGTCCTACGTTCTGGGGCCAACGTCCTGACTTTC.

The V gene is TRBV6-6, the J gene TRBJ1-2, with D hard to call. This CDR3 has 13 amino acids. V dropped 6 bases and J dropped 0 bases, with 8 bases sitting between them. CDR1 and CDR2 from the germline V gene are MNHNY and SVGAGI (reference sequence). CDR3 residues: CASRKEANYGYTF. In nucleotides, the CDR3 is TGTGCCAGCAGAAAGGAAGCTAACTATGGCTACACCTTC.

This clone has a handful of counts. The chain employs TRBV2 and TRBJ1-2; TRBD1 aligns across 7 bases. CDR1 is SNHLY, CDR2 FYNNEI, per germline. CDR3 length: 14 residues. The V and J ends lost 6 bases and 4 bases, in that order; junction bases with no gene match: 8. CDR3 region: CASRAQGLGYGYTF. CDR3 DNA sequence: TGTGCCAGCAGGGCACAGGGGCTGGGCTATGGCTACACCTTC.

The chain is built from TRBV7-2 and TRBJ2-5; D could derive from TRBD1 or TRBD2 (5 bases each). Germline values: CDR1 SGHTA, CDR2 FQGNSA. V was trimmed by 0 bases and J by 4 bases, leaving 6 bases between them. The CDR3 covers 13 residues. In DNA, the CDR3 is TGTGCCAGCAGCTTAGCGAGGGGAGAGACCCAGTACTTC. Protein: CASSLARGETQYF.

The rearrangement links TRBV27 to TRBJ1-5; 7 bases map to TRBD1. There are 14 residues in the CDR3. The germline CDR1 and CDR2 sequences are MNHEY and SMNVEV (reference sequence). V trimming: 2 bases; J trimming: 2 bases; junction bases outside the gene matches: 0. The CDR3 loop reads CASSLGTGNQPQHF. CDR3 sequence (DNA): TGTGCCAGCAGTTTAGGGACAGGCAATCAGCCCCAGCATTTT.